What follows are 17 T cell receptor beta chains derived from one specimen sequenced in a study of cytotoxic CD8 clonotypes in ibrutinib-treated CLL. Sequencing used immunoSEQ multiplex PCR; TCRdb keeps in-frame clones, though not all of them. The data contain over 100,000 clones, 80% to 90% of them singletons. This sample comprised PBMCs, obtained after 24 months of ibrutinib treatment. Receptor source: a human donor with chronic lymphocytic leukemia.

This clone was recorded once. The chain has TRBV6-6 and TRBJ1-2, with TRBD1 matching 7 bases. The length of the CDR3 is 15 residues. Losses at the gene ends were 1 base for V and 2 bases for J; bases not matched to a gene: 4. Germline CDR1 reads MNHNY; CDR2 reads SVGAGI (reference sequence). The CDR3 bases are TGTGCCAGCAGTTACTGGGAGACAGGGAACTATGGCTACACCTTC. Translation gives CASSYWETGNYGYTF.

The chain links TRBV28 to TRBJ1-2; D possibly corresponds to TRBD1 (5 bases). This CDR3 spans 15 amino acids. V dropped 2 bases and J dropped 4 bases, with 14 bases sitting between them. CDR1 is MDHEN, CDR2 SYDVKM, per germline. This CDR3 reads CASSLIGDLGYGYTF. The CDR3 bases are TGTGCCAGCAGTTTAATAGGGGACTTGGGCTATGGCTACACCTTC.

The rearrangement joins TRBV6-1 to TRBJ2-3, with TRBD2 identical over 7 bases. From germline, CDR1 is MNHNS and CDR2 SASEGT. This CDR3 region has 15 residues. Losses at the gene ends were 6 bases for V and 2 bases for J; bases not matched to a gene: 8. CDR3 region: CASSERDGTTDTQYF. For the CDR3, the DNA is TGTGCCAGCAGCGAGCGGGACGGAACCACAGATACGCAGTATTTT.

The V gene is TRBV6-1, the J gene TRBJ2-6; D is perhaps TRBD2 (5 bases). V shed 2 bases and J shed 3 bases, with 8 bases lying between them. The CDR3 has 15 residues. Germline V gene lookup returns CDR1 MNHNS and CDR2 SASEGT. This CDR3 is CASSERGGGANVLTF. CDR3 DNA sequence: TGTGCCAGCAGTGAACGGGGTGGTGGGGCCAACGTCCTGACTTTC.

This chain joins TRBV11-1 and TRBJ2-7, with 8 bases matching TRBD1. Germline loops: CDR1 SGHAT, CDR2 FQDESV (reference sequence). This CDR3 spans 14 amino acids. The ends lost 4 bases at V and 7 bases at J; junction bases unmatched: 9. The CDR3 reads CASSSRDRLFEQYF. Here the CDR3 DNA reads TGTGCCAGCAGCTCACGGGACAGGTTGTTTGAGCAGTACTTC.

This clone was counted a few times. V and J are TRBV5-4 and TRBJ2-7, with D tentatively TRBD1 (6 bases). In germline, CDR1 is SGHNT, CDR2 YYREEE (reference sequence). The CDR3 consists of 13 residues. V gave up 4 bases and J gave up 0 bases, with 8 bases separating them. In nucleotides, the CDR3 is TGTGCCAGCAGCCGGGACAACTCCTACGAGCAGTACTTC. This codes for CASSRDNSYEQYF.

The V and J genes are TRBV28 and TRBJ1-5, with D uncertain. The CDR3 length is 12 residues. V was clipped by 2 bases and J by 7 bases, with 6 bases between them. In germline, CDR1 is MDHEN, CDR2 SYDVKM. The CDR3 loop reads CASSLHGQPQHF. DNA for the CDR3: TGTGCCAGCAGTTTACATGGACAGCCCCAGCATTTT.

This clone has just a few counts. The chain employs TRBV28 and TRBJ1-4; TRBD1 is a possible D gene (5 bases). The CDR3 runs to 17 residues. The V end was cut by 4 bases, the J end by 0 bases, with 15 bases between. CDR1 MDHEN and CDR2 SYDVKM come from the germline V gene. CDR3 residues: CASSSLGATATNEKLFF. For the CDR3, the DNA is TGTGCCAGCAGTTCTCTAGGGGCTACGGCAACTAATGAAAAACTGTTTTTT.

The chain carries TRBV7-9 and TRBJ1-1; 8 bases agree with TRBD1. This CDR3 has 16 amino acids. The junction had 6 bases not matched to a gene; V was cut back by 2 bases and J by 1 base. Germline lookup yields CDR1 SEHNR and CDR2 FQNEAQ (reference sequence). As DNA, the CDR3 is TGTGCCAGCAGCTTACGCTCAGGGGGCTGGAACACTGAAGCTTTCTTT. Translating it yields CASSLRSGGWNTEAFF.

The J gene is TRBJ2-4, the V gene TRBV28; D might be TRBD2 (6 bases). Germline values: CDR1 MDHEN, CDR2 SYDVKM. This CDR3 is 15 amino acids long. Trimming removed 3 bases at V and 5 bases at J, with 14 bases between. As DNA, the CDR3 is TGTGCCAGCAGTTTCCTCGGGACTCAACAAAACATTCAGTACTTC. Amino acids: CASSFLGTQQNIQYF.

The chain recombines TRBV6-1 with TRBJ1-3, with TRBD1 identical over 7 bases. Germline loops: CDR1 MNHNS, CDR2 SASEGT. The junction had 3 bases not matched to a gene; V was cut back by 4 bases and J by 0 bases. This CDR3 has 15 residues. The CDR3 loop reads CASSVTGASGNTIYF. In DNA form, the CDR3 reads TGTGCCAGCAGTGTTACAGGGGCCTCTGGAAACACCATATATTTT.

The genes are TRBV5-1 and TRBJ2-7; the match to TRBD2 covers 8 bases. Germline lookup yields CDR1 SGHRS and CDR2 YFSETQ. The CDR3 covers 17 residues. J lost 0 bases, V lost 0 bases, and 8 bases had no gene match. CDR3 residues: CASSLAPSGPLSYEQYF. Here the CDR3 DNA reads TGCGCCAGCAGCTTGGCCCCTAGCGGGCCCCTCTCCTACGAGCAGTACTTC.

The chain joins TRBV9 to TRBJ1-5; D not certain. This CDR3 has 16 residues. V lost 0 bases and J lost 2, with 12 bases in between. The V gene's germline CDR1 is SGDLS and CDR2 YYNGEE. As DNA, the CDR3 is TGTGCCAGCAGCGTAGGGGCGGGAGGAGGCAATCAGCCCCAGCATTTT. Translating gives CASSVGAGGGNQPQHF.

This clone appeared a few times. J is TRBJ1-3 and V is TRBV10-3; D is ambiguous. V lost 11 bases and J lost 3, with 14 bases in between. Looked up from germline, CDR1 is ENHRY and CDR2 is SYGVKD. CDR3 length: 13 amino acids. CDR3 bases: TGTGCCTCCGAGGCGGCAGGTGGAAACACCATATATTTT. Translated: CASEAAGGNTIYF.

This clone was counted once. The rearrangement links TRBV10-3 to TRBJ1-1, with D hard to call. Germline values: CDR1 ENHRY, CDR2 SYGVKD. The CDR3 consists of 12 residues. This chain's CDR3 is CVSYRVPTEAFF. The CDR3 DNA reads as TGTGTTTCCTATCGGGTACCCACTGAAGCTTTCTTT.

The genes are TRBV5-4 and TRBJ1-2; maybe TRBD1 (6 bases). Trimming left V 4 bases short and J 2 bases short, with 15 bases between. The CDR3 is 15 amino acids. Germline CDR1 is SGHNT and CDR2 is YYREEE (reference sequence). This CDR3 reads CASSLTPGENYGYTF. Here the CDR3 DNA reads TGTGCCAGCAGCCTAACCCCAGGGGAGAACTATGGCTACACCTTC.

The chain joins TRBV10-1 to TRBJ1-2; a possible D gene is TRBD1 (6 bases). The CDR3 is made up of 15 amino acids. CDR1 WNHNN and CDR2 SYGVQD come from the germline V gene (reference sequence). Trimming pared 6 bases from V and 10 bases from J, leaving 24 bases between. The CDR3 DNA is TGCGCCAGCAGGGGGACAACACCTACCCCGCCATCCTACACCTTC. Translation: CASRGTTPTPPSYTF.